This T cell receptor beta chain is from a study of coeliac disease. Study overall: The study queried TRBV7-2 bias without high-resolution HLA data.

Overall study results and limits: Cross-contamination between intraepithelial and lamina propria cells was possible. Most TRB amino acid sequences occurred in only one sample. Control samples showed higher TRB and TRG clonality than intraepithelial and lamina propria samples in active celiac disease.

The CDR3 is 17 amino acids. Losses at the gene ends were 1 base for V and 2 bases for J; bases not matched to a gene: 7. Germline values: CDR1 PRHDT, CDR2 FYEKMQ (reference sequence). Here immunoSEQ multiplex PCR was the method, and the copy in TCRdb shows in-frame clones only, minus some. In the table there are some 5,100 clones, 50% to 70% of which are singletons. Regarding this clone: The target antigen is unknown.

The clonotype was recovered from a woman under 40 with active celiac disease. This chain connects TRBV13 to TRBJ2-3, with 9 bases fitting TRBD2. The sequencing sample was made of intraepithelial lymphocytes from the gut. CDR3 region: CASSLDASGAHTDTQYF. The CDR3 DNA sequence: TGTGCCAGCAGCTTAGATGCTAGCGGGGCTCACACAGATACGCAGTATTTT.